This T cell receptor beta chain was found in a study of post-analysis software for immune sequencing data. General study results and limits: People with multiple sclerosis had a significantly lower normalized Chao1 diversity than controls did. Several TRBV segments (TRBV5-6, TRBV5-1 and TRBV20-1 among them) occurred more frequently in patients than in controls.

Concerning this clonotype: Its antigen remains unknown. Mismatch with germline at one junction end may stem from a read error.

TCR beta libraries were prepared from cDNA with unique molecular identifiers. TCRdb reprocessed the PCR reads via MiXCR and lists one record per CDR3 protein. The table lists hundreds of thousands of distinct CDR3 sequences, approximately 59% of them singletons. CDR1 is SGHRS, CDR2 YFSETQ, per germline. The CDR3 has 11 residues. The origin of this receptor is a girl under 10 years old with multiple sclerosis. Sequences were obtained from blood. The J gene is TRBJ2-7, the V gene TRBV5-1; D is undetermined. CDR3 in DNA: TGTGCCAGCAGCCTTTTCAACGAGCAGTACTTC. Translated, it gives CASSLFNEQYF. Looking up the rest from reference TRBV5-1 and TRBJ2-7 gives the full variable domain: KAGVTQTPRYLIKTRGQQVTLSCSPISGHRSVSWYQQTPGQGLQFLFEYFSETQRNKGNFPGRFSGRQFSNSRSEMNVSTLELGDSALYLCASSLFNEQYFGPGTRLTVT.